Following are 4 T cell receptor beta chains from one sample sequenced in a study of shared clonotypes between healthy human individuals. Here immunoSEQ multiplex PCR was the method, and the copy in TCRdb shows in-frame clones only, minus some. The sample has approximately 2.5 million clones; approximately 93% are singletons. Sequenced sample: naive CD4+ T cells from PBMCs. Subset here: CD45RA+ positively selected. The receptors shown here come from a man aged 18 to 30 in good health. Some clones in this sample may be carry-over from other donors' samples.

The V gene is TRBV6-5, the J gene TRBJ1-1; D not resolved. Germline CDR1 is MNHEY and CDR2 is SVGAGI. Deletions cut 5 bases from V and 10 bases from J, with 11 bases between. The length of the CDR3 is 11 residues. The chain's CDR3 is CASSTSGRAFF. CDR3 nucleotides: TGTGCCAGCAGTACTTCCGGGAGAGCTTTCTTT.

As to this clone: Different DNA sequences within this sample yield the same CDR3. This chain joins TRBV7-9 and TRBJ1-5; no definite D call. The CDR3 has 13 residues. V lost 3 bases, J lost 2 bases, and 5 bases lay in between. The V gene's germline CDR1 is SEHNR and CDR2 FQNEAQ (reference sequence). CDR3 nucleotides: TGTGCCAGCAGCTTCAGAGGCAATCAGCCCCAGCATTTT. Its protein product is CASSFRGNQPQHF.

This chain uses TRBV28 with TRBJ1-1; perhaps TRBD1 as D (5 bases). The V gene lost 1 base and the J gene lost 9 bases, with 12 bases spanning the gap. Per the germline V gene, CDR1 is MDHEN and CDR2 is SYDVKM. The CDR3 runs to 13 residues. CDR3 DNA sequence: TGTGCCAGCAGTTTATCTTGGCAGGGTAAAGCTTTCTTT. It encodes CASSLSWQGKAFF.

The J gene is TRBJ2-1, the V gene TRBV5-8; TRBD2 matches at 9 bases. The CDR3 totals 16 residues. J was trimmed by 3 bases and V by 4 bases; bases with no gene match: 8. The germline V gene has CDR1 SGHTS and CDR2 YDEGEE. As DNA, the CDR3 is TGTGCCAGCAGCGCGGGGGGGCTTGGGATCTACAATGAGCAGTTCTTC. Residues: CASSAGGLGIYNEQFF.